The 8 T cell receptor beta chains in this list originate from one sample, sequenced in a study of long-term antiretroviral therapy in people with HIV. A v3.0 immunoSEQ assay was performed at survey level. Sequencing was performed with immunoSEQ multiplex PCR; in TCRdb, only in-frame clones are kept and a portion is missing. The data show some 11,000 clones, with around 76% seen just once and about 20% held by the top ten. Sequenced material: unsorted PBMCs, taken roughly 7.9 years after starting antiretroviral therapy. All receptors come from a man aged 50 to 59 with HIV.

This clone was detected once. The V and J genes are TRBV27 and TRBJ2-7; the D is unclear. CDR1 is MNHEY and CDR2 is SMNVEV in the germline V gene (reference sequence). CDR3 length equals 13 residues. Between the trimmed V and J ends, which lost 2 bases and 1 base, there was a span of 6 bases. CDR3 region: CASSLARSYEQYF. The CDR3 coding sequence is TGTGCCAGCAGTTTAGCCCGTTCCTACGAGCAGTACTTC.

This sequence joins TRBV5-1 and TRBJ2-4, with TRBD2 as a possible D gene (5 bases). The CDR3 is 13 amino acids. The V gene lost 0 bases and the J gene lost 5 bases, with 6 bases spanning the gap. In germline, CDR1 is SGHRS, CDR2 YFSETQ. CDR3 DNA sequence: TGCGCCAGCAGCTTGGCGCGGGAAAACATTCAGTACTTC. Its translation: CASSLARENIQYF.

The rearrangement uses TRBV5-6 and TRBJ1-2; D is possibly TRBD1 (6 bases). This CDR3 contains 16 residues. Trimming pared 3 bases from V and 5 bases from J, leaving 20 bases between. CDR1 is SGHDT and CDR2 is YYEEEE in the germline V gene. The CDR3 nucleotides read TGTGCCAGCAGCTCTGCGGGGGCCCAGCAGGTTTATGGCTACACCTTC. Residues: CASSSAGAQQVYGYTF.

V usage is TRBV7-3 and J usage is TRBJ2-1; D gene ambiguous. From germline, CDR1 is SGHTA and CDR2 FQGTGA. The ends were cut back, 3 bases at V and 7 bases at J, with 4 bases in the middle. The CDR3 extends over 11 amino acids. The CDR3: CASSFGNEQFF. The CDR3 DNA reads TGTGCCAGCAGCTTTGGGAATGAGCAGTTCTTC. The full variable domain, completed using reference TRBV7-3 and TRBJ2-1, is GAGVSQTPSNKVTEKGKYVELRCDPISGHTALYWYRQSLGQGPEFLIYFQGTGAADDSGLPNDRFFAVRPEGSVSTLKIQRTERGDSAVYLCASSFGNEQFFGPGTRLTVL.

The CDR3 nucleotides read TGTGCCAGCAACCCATTTAAGGGACAGGGGAGTTCTTACTCGGGAAACACCATATATTTT. This encodes CASNPFKGQGSSYSGNTIYF. The V and J genes are TRBV21-1 and TRBJ1-3; TRBD1, the table's D call, lacks a check against the DNA. TRBV21-1 is annotated as a pseudogene. The CDR3 contains 20 residues.

The rearrangement links TRBV10-3 to TRBJ2-7, with a tentative D call TRBD2 (6 bases). With 11 bases removed from V and 0 bases from J, the gap between germline ends came to 14 bases. CDR3 size: 13 residues. The germline V gene has CDR1 ENHRY and CDR2 SYGVKD. In DNA form, the CDR3 reads TGTGCCGTCGAACGGGAGAGCTCCTACGAGCAGTACTTC. It specifies CAVERESSYEQYF.

This clone was observed a few times. This chain joins TRBV25-1 and TRBJ1-1, with D uncertain. Germline-derived CDR1 and CDR2 are MGHDK and SYGVNS. CDR3 length: 11 residues. V gave up 7 bases and J gave up 5 bases, with 8 bases separating them. CDR3 DNA: TGTGCCAGCATATACGGGACTGAAGCTTTCTTT. Residues: CASIYGTEAFF. Looking up the rest from reference TRBV25-1 and TRBJ1-1 gives the full variable domain: EADIYQTPRYLVIGTGKKITLECSQTMGHDKMYWYQQDPGMELHLIHYSYGVNSTEKGDLSSESTVSRIRTEHFPLTLESARPSHTSQYLCASIYGTEAFFGQGTRLTVV.

V is TRBV2 and J is TRBJ2-7; D gene unclear. The CDR3 is made up of 10 amino acids. V was pared by 10 bases and J by 6 bases, with 10 bases between. Germline lookup yields CDR1 SNHLY and CDR2 FYNNEI. The CDR3 bases are TGTGCCACCCGTGGTACCGAGCAGTACTTC. It yields the protein CATRGTEQYF.